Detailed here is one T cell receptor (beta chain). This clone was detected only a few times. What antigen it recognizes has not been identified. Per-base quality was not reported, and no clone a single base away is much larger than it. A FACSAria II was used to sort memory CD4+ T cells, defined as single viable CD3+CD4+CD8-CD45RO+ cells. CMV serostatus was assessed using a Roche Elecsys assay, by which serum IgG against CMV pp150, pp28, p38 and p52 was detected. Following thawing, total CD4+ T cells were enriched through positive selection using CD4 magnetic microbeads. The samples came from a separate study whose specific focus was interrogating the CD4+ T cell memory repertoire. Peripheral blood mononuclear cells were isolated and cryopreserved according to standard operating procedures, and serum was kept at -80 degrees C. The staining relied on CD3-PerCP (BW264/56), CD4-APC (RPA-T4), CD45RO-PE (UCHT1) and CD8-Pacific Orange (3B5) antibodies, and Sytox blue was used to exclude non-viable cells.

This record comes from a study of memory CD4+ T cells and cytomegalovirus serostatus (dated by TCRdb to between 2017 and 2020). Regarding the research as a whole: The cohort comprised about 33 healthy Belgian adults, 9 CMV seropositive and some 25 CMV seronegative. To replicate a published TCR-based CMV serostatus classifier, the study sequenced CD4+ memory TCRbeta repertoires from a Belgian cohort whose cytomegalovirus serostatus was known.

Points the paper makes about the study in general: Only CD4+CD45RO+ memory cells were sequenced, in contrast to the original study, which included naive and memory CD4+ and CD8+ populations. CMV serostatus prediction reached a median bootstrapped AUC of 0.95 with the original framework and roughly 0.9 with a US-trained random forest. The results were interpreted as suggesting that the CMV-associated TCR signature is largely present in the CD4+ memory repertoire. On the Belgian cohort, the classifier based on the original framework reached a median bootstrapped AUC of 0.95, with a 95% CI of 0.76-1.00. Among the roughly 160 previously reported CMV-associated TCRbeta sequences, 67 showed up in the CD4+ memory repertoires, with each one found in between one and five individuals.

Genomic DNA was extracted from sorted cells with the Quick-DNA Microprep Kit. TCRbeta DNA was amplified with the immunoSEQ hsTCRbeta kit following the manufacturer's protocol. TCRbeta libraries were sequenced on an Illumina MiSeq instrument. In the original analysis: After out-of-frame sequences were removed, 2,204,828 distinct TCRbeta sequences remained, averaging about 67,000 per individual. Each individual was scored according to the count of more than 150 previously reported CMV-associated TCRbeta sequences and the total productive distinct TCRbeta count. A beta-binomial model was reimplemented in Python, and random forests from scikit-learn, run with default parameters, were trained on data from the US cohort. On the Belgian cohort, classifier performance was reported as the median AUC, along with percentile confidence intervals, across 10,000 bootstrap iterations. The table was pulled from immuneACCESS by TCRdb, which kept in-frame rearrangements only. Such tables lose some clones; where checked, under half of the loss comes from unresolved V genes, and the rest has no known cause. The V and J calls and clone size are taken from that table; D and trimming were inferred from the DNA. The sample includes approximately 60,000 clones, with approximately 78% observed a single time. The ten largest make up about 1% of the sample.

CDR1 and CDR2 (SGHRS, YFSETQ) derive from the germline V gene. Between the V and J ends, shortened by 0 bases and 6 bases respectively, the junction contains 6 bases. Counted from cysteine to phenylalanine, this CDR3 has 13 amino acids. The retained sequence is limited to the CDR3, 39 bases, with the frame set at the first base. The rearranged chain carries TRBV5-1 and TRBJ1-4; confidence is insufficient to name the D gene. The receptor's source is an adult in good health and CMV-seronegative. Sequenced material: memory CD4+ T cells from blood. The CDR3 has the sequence CASSLGGYEKLFF. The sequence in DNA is TGCGCCAGCAGCTTGGGAGGGTATGAAAAACTGTTTTTT.